Following are 30 T cell receptor beta chains from one sample sequenced in a study of T-cell reconstitution after alpha-beta-depleted transplantation in children. Using unique molecular identifiers, the investigators prepared the TCRbeta library. One entry per CDR3 protein results from TCRdb running MiXCR on the PCR reads. The sample consists of about 980,000 distinct CDR3 sequences, under 30% of them appearing once. The material sequenced was PBMCs, mostly from graft donor cells, taken 360 days after TCRalphabeta/CD19-depleted stem cell transplant. The receptor source for this set is a boy less than two years old who had a stem cell transplant for SCID, so the T cells may come from the graft donor.

The rearrangement joins TRBV7-2 to TRBJ1-5; no clear D. Germline V gene lookup returns CDR1 SGHTA and CDR2 FQGNSA. The CDR3 runs 12 residues. Trimming pared 1 base from V and 4 bases from J, leaving 2 bases between. CDR3 DNA sequence: TGTGCCAGCAGCTTAGATAATCAGCCCCAGCATTTT. It codes for CASSLDNQPQHF.

This clonotype showed up just a few times. The V call is TRBV29-1, the J call TRBJ2-1, with D perhaps being TRBD1 or TRBD2 (5 bases each). Per the germline V gene, CDR1 is SQVTM and CDR2 is ANQGSEA. This CDR3 spans 15 amino acids. Deletions cut 6 bases from V and 0 bases from J, with 15 bases between. For the CDR3, the DNA is TGCAGCGTCCGAAAGGGACCGAGCTCCTACAATGAGCAGTTCTTC. It specifies CSVRKGPSSYNEQFF.

This rearrangement joins TRBV19 to TRBJ2-7, with TRBD1 identical over 8 bases. Germline V gene data show CDR1 as LNHDA and CDR2 as SQIVND (reference sequence). This CDR3 contains 16 residues. V shed 4 bases and J 2 bases; nucleotides not matched to a gene: 10. CDR3 sequence reads: CASSTAGGKGPYEQYF. The CDR3 nucleotides read TGTGCCAGTAGTACCGCAGGGGGCAAGGGGCCCTACGAGCAGTACTTC.

This clonotype was detected a few times. The chain joins TRBV20-1 to TRBJ2-4; TRBD2 is a possible D gene (6 bases). The CDR3 extends over 16 amino acids. Between the trimmed V and J ends, which lost 1 base and 1 base, there was a span of 14 bases. Germline CDR1 reads DFQATT; CDR2 reads SNEGSKA (reference sequence). CDR3 amino acids: CSARVFGGEAKNIQYF. The CDR3 DNA reads as TGCAGTGCTAGAGTTTTTGGCGGGGAGGCCAAAAACATTCAGTACTTC.

The J gene is TRBJ2-7, the V gene TRBV20-1; D may be TRBD1 or TRBD2 (7 bases each). The CDR3 runs 15 residues. Germline CDR1 and CDR2: DFQATT and SNEGSKA (reference sequence). V was shortened by 6 bases and J by 4 bases, with 22 bases between the two germline ends. This CDR3 reads CSATRERGLSYEQYF. The CDR3 nucleotides are TGCAGTGCCACGCGGGAGAGGGGGCTTTCTTACGAGCAGTACTTC.

V and J are TRBV5-1 and TRBJ2-2, with D maybe TRBD1 (6 bases). The CDR3 extends over 15 amino acids. CDR1 is SGHRS, CDR2 YFSETQ, per germline. V lost 0 bases and J 1 base, leaving 7 bases between the germline ends. The CDR3 bases are TGCGCCAGCAGCTTGGACAGGGAGAACACCGGGGAGCTGTTTTTT. Translating gives CASSLDRENTGELFF.

This clonotype was seen ten or more times. The chain carries TRBV12-3 or TRBV12-4 and TRBJ1-5; 7 nucleotides line up with TRBD1. The V gene end was trimmed by 6 bases and the J gene end by 3 bases; junction bases not matched to a gene: 5. The CDR3 covers 14 residues. Here the CDR3 reads CASSLGTVNQPQHF. CDR3 bases: TGTGCCAGCAGCTTGGGGACAGTCAATCAGCCCCAGCATTTT.

This clonotype was observed a few times. The chain is built from TRBV27 and TRBJ2-7; 10 bases map to TRBD1. The junction had 14 bases not matched to a gene; V was cut back by 2 bases and J by 7 bases. The CDR3 is 17 amino acids. The germline V gene has CDR1 MNHEY and CDR2 SMNVEV (reference sequence). CDR3 residues: CASSLIPSGTGVWEQYF. CDR3 DNA: TGTGCCAGCAGTTTAATCCCATCAGGGACAGGGGTGTGGGAGCAGTACTTC.

This clonotype has more than one count but fewer than ten. The rearrangement joins TRBV13 to TRBJ1-1; a possible D gene is TRBD1 (5 bases). The CDR3 runs 16 residues. Germline CDR1 reads PRHDT; CDR2 reads FYEKMQ (reference sequence). The germline V and J ends were trimmed by 5 bases and 0 bases, with 16 bases remaining between them. The CDR3 region is CASSRLAWGLNTEAFF. The CDR3 nucleotides read TGTGCCAGCAGCCGACTAGCGTGGGGGTTGAACACTGAAGCTTTCTTT.

The chain couples TRBV5-1 to TRBJ2-7; either TRBD1 or TRBD2 may supply D (5 bases each). V was clipped by 4 bases and J by 0 bases, with 14 bases between them. Looked up from germline, CDR1 is SGHRS and CDR2 is YFSETQ. The CDR3 length is 15 residues. Here the CDR3 reads CASSHGTESSYEQYF. The CDR3 coding sequence is TGCGCCAGCAGCCATGGGACGGAGAGCTCCTACGAGCAGTACTTC. Full variable domain (rest looked up from reference TRBV5-1 and TRBJ2-7): KAGVTQTPRYLIKTRGQQVTLSCSPISGHRSVSWYQQTPGQGLQFLFEYFSETQRNKGNFPGRFSGRQFSNSRSEMNVSTLELGDSALYLCASSHGTESSYEQYFGPGTRLTVT.

V usage is TRBV27 and J usage is TRBJ2-5; D may correspond to TRBD1 or TRBD2 (5 bases each). Trimming stripped 2 bases from V and 5 bases from J, with 24 bases between. Germline loops: CDR1 MNHEY, CDR2 SMNVEV (reference sequence). The CDR3 runs 18 residues. The CDR3 loop reads CASSLRGARVAVGETQYF. The CDR3 DNA is TGTGCCAGCAGTTTAAGGGGAGCCAGGGTGGCCGTAGGGGAGACCCAGTACTTC.

The chain employs TRBV14 and TRBJ1-1; 10 positions agree with TRBD1. Germline CDR1 SGHDN, CDR2 FVKESK. This CDR3 comprises 17 residues. V lost 3 bases to trimming and J lost 3 bases; unmatched junction nucleotides: 10. The DNA for the CDR3 is TGTGCCAGCAGCCATAGGGACAGGGGCCCCTTGGACACTGAAGCTTTCTTT. It codes for CASSHRDRGPLDTEAFF.

The genes are TRBV12-3 or TRBV12-4 and TRBJ2-1, with 8 bases that match TRBD2. The ends lost 7 bases at V and 5 bases at J; junction bases unmatched: 13. The CDR3 sequence is 16 residues long. In DNA, the CDR3 is TGTGCCAGCACCTTAGAGGGGACTAGGAAGGACAATGAGCAGTTCTTC. This codes for CASTLEGTRKDNEQFF.

V usage is TRBV12-3 or TRBV12-4 and J usage is TRBJ2-1, with D possibly being TRBD2 (6 bases). The CDR3 runs 16 residues. V gave up 5 bases and J gave up 0 bases, with 14 bases separating them. The CDR3 spells CASSPLGGDSYNEQFF. As DNA, the CDR3 is TGTGCCAGCAGTCCTTTGGGCGGGGACTCCTACAATGAGCAGTTCTTC.

The chain links TRBV3-1 to TRBJ1-3, with D unresolved. This CDR3 region has 16 residues. The germline CDR1 and CDR2 sequences are LGHDT and YNNKEL (reference sequence). V was shortened by 0 bases and J by 0 bases, with 9 bases between the two germline ends. CDR3 protein: CASSQDFGRSGNTIYF. The DNA of the CDR3 is TGTGCCAGCAGCCAAGATTTCGGGCGCTCTGGAAACACCATATATTTT.

The V and J genes are TRBV18 and TRBJ1-1; perhaps TRBD1 as D (5 bases). Germline assignment: CDR1 KGHSH and CDR2 LQKENI. Between the trimmed V and J ends, which lost 0 bases and 8 bases, there was a span of 19 bases. There are 16 residues in the CDR3. The CDR3 region has the DNA TGTGCCAGCTCACCACCTCTTACAGGTAGAAATCGGGAAGCTTTCTTT. It codes for CASSPPLTGRNREAFF.

The chain recombines TRBV10-3 with TRBJ2-4; a weak D match, TRBD2 (5 bases). This CDR3 region has 13 residues. Looked up from germline, CDR1 is ENHRY and CDR2 is SYGVKD. V lost 2 bases to trimming and J lost 6 bases, with 8 bases between them. CDR3: CAISESGLNIQYF. In DNA, the CDR3 is TGTGCCATCAGTGAGAGCGGATTAAACATTCAGTACTTC.

V gene TRBV6-1 combines with J gene TRBJ1-1; D is undetermined. Germline CDR1 MNHNS, CDR2 SASEGT. The length of the CDR3 is 14 residues. V shed 2 bases and J shed 1 base, with 8 bases lying between them. The CDR3 sequence: CASSEIMGNTEAFF. Here the CDR3 DNA reads TGTGCCAGCAGTGAAATCATGGGGAACACTGAAGCTTTCTTT.

This chain joins TRBV5-1 and TRBJ2-2; weak D call: TRBD1 (5 bases). Germline lookup yields CDR1 SGHRS and CDR2 YFSETQ. The CDR3 length is 15 residues. The V gene lost 0 bases and the J gene lost 7 bases, with 13 bases spanning the gap. CDR3 protein: CASSLVVTGHGELFF. In DNA, the CDR3 is TGCGCCAGCAGCTTGGTGGTAACTGGACACGGGGAGCTGTTTTTT. Together with reference TRBV5-1 and TRBJ2-2, the CDR3 gives the full variable domain: KAGVTQTPRYLIKTRGQQVTLSCSPISGHRSVSWYQQTPGQGLQFLFEYFSETQRNKGNFPGRFSGRQFSNSRSEMNVSTLELGDSALYLCASSLVVTGHGELFFGEGSRLTVL.

This clonotype was seen at least ten times. The chain combines TRBV9 with TRBJ2-1; D tentatively fits TRBD1 or TRBD2 (6 bases each). The CDR3 extends over 15 amino acids. Germline V CDR1 and CDR2: SGDLS, YYNGEE. Between the trimmed V and J ends, which lost 3 bases and 4 bases, there was a span of 14 bases. The CDR3 DNA is TGTGCCAGCAGCGGATGGGGGGCCGGGTACAATGAGCAGTTCTTC. It codes for CASSGWGAGYNEQFF.

This clonotype came up a few times. The chain joins TRBV12-3 or TRBV12-4 to TRBJ2-7, with TRBD2 matching over 13 bases. Trimming at V came to 2 bases and at J to 2 bases, leaving 6 bases not matched to a gene. The CDR3 runs 17 residues. CDR3 residues: CASSLRLAGGLPYEQYF. The CDR3, as DNA: TGTGCCAGCAGTTTAAGACTAGCGGGGGGCCTTCCCTACGAGCAGTACTTC.

The chain is built from TRBV6-1 and TRBJ2-1; D call uncertain. Trimming took off 5 bases at V and 8 bases at J, with 13 bases between the two ends. The CDR3 has 13 residues. The germline CDR1 and CDR2 sequences are MNHNS and SASEGT. Here the CDR3 DNA reads TGTGCCAGCAGTCTAGGTGGGTTTGATGAGCAGTTCTTC. This encodes CASSLGGFDEQFF.

This clonotype appeared a few times. CDR3: CASTARRDFLAKNIQYF. In DNA, the CDR3 is TGTGCCAGCACCGCTAGACGGGATTTTTTAGCCAAAAACATTCAGTACTTC. The chain has TRBV6-5 and TRBJ2-4, with TRBD2 as a possible D gene (5 bases). The CDR3 totals 17 residues. The germline CDR1 and CDR2 sequences are MNHEY and SVGAGI. Trimming removed 7 bases at V and 0 bases at J, with 19 bases between.

The rearrangement uses TRBV7-9 and TRBJ1-3, with D possibly TRBD1 on 6 matching bases. Germline V CDR1 and CDR2: SEHNR, FQNEAQ (reference sequence). The CDR3 covers 13 residues. V was clipped by 0 bases and J by 8 bases, with 8 bases between them. CDR3: CASSLAGGDTIYF. CDR3 coding DNA: TGTGCCAGCAGCTTAGCTGGGGGCGACACCATATATTTT.

The rearrangement uses TRBV29-1 and TRBJ2-4; D is unclear. This CDR3 comprises 12 residues. CDR1 is SQVTM, CDR2 ANQGSEA, per germline. Trimming pared 2 bases from V and 9 bases from J, leaving 11 bases between. CDR3 nucleotide sequence: TGCAGCGTTGAACTAACGCGTGGCATTCAGTACTTC. Protein product: CSVELTRGIQYF. Combining the CDR3 with reference TRBV29-1 and TRBJ2-4 gives the whole variable domain SAVISQKPSRDICQRGTSLTIQCQVDSQVTMMFWYRQQPGQSLTLIATANQGSEATYESGFVIDKFPISRPNLTFSTLTVSNMSPEDSSIYLCSVELTRGIQYFGAGTRLSVL.

This clonotype was counted only a few times. V gene TRBV7-3 combines with J gene TRBJ2-1; the match to TRBD2 covers 8 bases. The CDR3 contains 13 residues. V trimming: 8 bases; J trimming: 6 bases; junction bases outside the gene matches: 6. Germline loops: CDR1 SGHTA, CDR2 FQGTGA. The CDR3 protein is CASGAGGLNEQFF. For the CDR3, the DNA is TGTGCCAGCGGGGCGGGGGGACTCAATGAGCAGTTCTTC.

The J gene is TRBJ1-2, the V gene TRBV7-8; D call uncertain. The CDR3 contains 18 residues. Deletions cut 1 base from V and 4 bases from J, with 22 bases between. The germline gives CDR1 SGHVS, CDR2 FQNEAQ. The CDR3 region is CASSLGSLQTTRGYGYTF. In DNA, the CDR3 is TGTGCCAGCAGCTTAGGTTCCTTACAGACCACGCGAGGCTATGGCTACACCTTC.

The chain employs TRBV28 and TRBJ2-3; 7 nucleotides line up with TRBD2. The germline gives CDR1 MDHEN, CDR2 SYDVKM. V was pared by 6 bases and J by 3 bases, with 0 bases of the junction left unmatched. The CDR3 contains 12 residues. In DNA, the CDR3 is TGTGCCAGCAGACTAGCGACAGATACGCAGTATTTT. It encodes CASRLATDTQYF.

CDR3: CASSPEGQAYSPLHF. In nucleotides, the CDR3 is TGTGCCAGTAGTCCGGAGGGACAGGCATATTCACCCCTCCACTTT. This chain links TRBV19 with TRBJ1-6, with 8 positions matching TRBD1. The junction had 8 bases not matched to a gene; V was cut back by 5 bases and J by 8 bases. From germline, CDR1 is LNHDA and CDR2 SQIVND (reference sequence). The CDR3 consists of 15 residues.

The genes are TRBV6-1 and TRBJ2-1; TRBD2 agrees at 11 bases. The germline V gene encodes CDR1 MNHNS and CDR2 SASEGT. This CDR3 region has 14 residues. V trimming: 11 bases; J trimming: 4 bases; junction bases outside the gene matches: 7. CDR3 bases: TGTGCCGCACAACTAGCGGGAGTTTACAATGAGCAGTTCTTC. Amino acids: CAAQLAGVYNEQFF.